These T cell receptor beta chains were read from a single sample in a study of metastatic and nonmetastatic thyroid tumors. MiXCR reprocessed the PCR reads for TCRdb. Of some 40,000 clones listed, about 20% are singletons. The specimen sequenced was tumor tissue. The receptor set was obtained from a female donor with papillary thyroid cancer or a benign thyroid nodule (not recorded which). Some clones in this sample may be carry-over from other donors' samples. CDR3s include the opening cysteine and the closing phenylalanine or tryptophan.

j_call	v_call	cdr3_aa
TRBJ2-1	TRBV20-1	CSANLAGGSRNEQFF
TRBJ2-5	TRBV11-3	CASSLEGVQETQYF
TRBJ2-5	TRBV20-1	CSARDLFGTSGVYQETQYF
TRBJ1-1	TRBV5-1	CASSTSQGVNTEAFF
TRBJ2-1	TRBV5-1	CASSLDSLNEQFF
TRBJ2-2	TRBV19	CASGTSPNTGELFF
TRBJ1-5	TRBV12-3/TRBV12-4	CASSYRGLQPQHF
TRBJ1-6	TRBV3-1	CASSQVTGNSPLHF
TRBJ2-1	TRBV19	CASSIREYNEQFF
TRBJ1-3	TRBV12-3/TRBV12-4	CASSLDGKGGKTIYF
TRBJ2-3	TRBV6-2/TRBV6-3	CASSYSSARAIVTDTQYF
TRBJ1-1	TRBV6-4	CASSIQGDTEAFF
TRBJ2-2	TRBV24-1	CATTENTGELFF
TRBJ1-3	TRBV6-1	CASSLSTGGNTIYF
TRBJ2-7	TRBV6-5	CASSYGLAGYF
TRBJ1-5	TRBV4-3	CASSQNRGPGQPQHF
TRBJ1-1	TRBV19	CASSRTGLNTEAFF
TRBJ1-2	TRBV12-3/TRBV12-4	CASRTLQGYTYTF